This T cell receptor beta chain stems from a study of shared clonotypes between healthy human individuals. Overall study results and limits: Among the subsets, naive ones generally showed larger estimated richness than memory ones. The generation probabilities recorded for non-shared clonotypes fell below those of clonotypes shared by all four donors.

Trimming took off 2 bases at V and 2 bases at J, with 7 bases between the two ends. Germline CDR1 is GTSNPN and CDR2 is SVGIG (reference sequence). The length of the CDR3 is 13 residues. Profiled with immunoSEQ multiplex PCR; TCRdb holds only in-frame clones, not every one. The table lists about a million clones, roughly 80% of them singletons. The sample holds a few counts of this clone. Antigen unknown. At the DNA level, this CDR3 is encoded by other sequences in the same sample as well. The sequenced material came from memory CD4+ T cells from PBMCs. Subset given: CD45RA-negative fraction. The chain has TRBV30 and TRBJ1-5; TRBD1 is a possible D gene (6 bases). The receptor was derived from a man aged 18 to 35 in good health. Some clones in this sample may be carry-over from other donors' samples. The CDR3 bases are TGTGCCTGGAGTCGACAGGGCAATCAGCCCCAGCATTTT. Translation gives CAWSRQGNQPQHF. Together with reference TRBV30 and TRBJ1-5, the CDR3 gives the full variable domain: SQTIHQWPATLVQPVGSPLSLECTVEGTSNPNLYWYRQAAGRGLQLLFYSVGIGQISSEVPQNLSASRPQDRQFILSSKKLLLSDSGFYLCAWSRQGNQPQHFGDGTRLSIL.